The 32 T cell receptor beta chains listed next were all sequenced from one sample in a study of graft-versus-host responses after intestinal transplantation. Sequencing used immunoSEQ multiplex PCR; TCRdb keeps in-frame clones, though not all of them. The sample includes some 9,500 clones, 33% of them seen just once. The researchers put around 200,000 CFSE-labeled responder cells into plates with around 200,000 irradiated, violet-dye-labeled stimulator cells. The sample was alloreactive CD8+ T cells from a mixed lymphocyte reaction culture, taken before transplantation. The subset denotes: CFSE-low proliferating T cells sorted from approximately 6-day pre-transplant mixed lymphocyte reaction (GvH or HvG direction). The origin of the receptors is a human patient who was an organ donor for intestinal transplantation.

The chain joins TRBV28 to TRBJ1-6, with a tentative D call TRBD1 (6 bases). CDR1 is MDHEN and CDR2 is SYDVKM in the germline V gene. Between the trimmed V and J ends, which lost 6 bases and 11 bases, there was a span of 14 bases. The CDR3 consists of 13 residues. CDR3 nucleotide sequence: TGTGCCAGCAGCCCCGGGGGGACAACACCCCTCCACTTT. Residues: CASSPGGTTPLHF.

Only a few counts were recorded for this clone. The V and J genes are TRBV21-1 and TRBJ2-1; TRBD2, the D gene given by the table, was not confirmed from the DNA. TRBV21-1 is deemed a pseudogene. The CDR3 runs 19 residues. The chain's CDR3 is CASSKGPGLAGVSGGEQFF. The CDR3, as DNA: TGTGCCAGCAGCAAAGGGCCGGGACTAGCGGGAGTATCGGGCGGTGAGCAGTTCTTC.

This clone is classed as medium-sized. This chain uses TRBV27 with TRBJ1-2; unclear D gene. Germline-derived CDR1 and CDR2 are MNHEY and SMNVEV (reference sequence). The CDR3 spans 15 residues. V lost 2 bases and J lost 4, with 14 bases in between. The CDR3 nucleotides are TGTGCCAGCAGTTTAATCGGGTCTGGAGGCTATGGCTACACCTTC. Translation gives CASSLIGSGGYGYTF.

In this sample, this clone is medium-sized. The chain joins TRBV27 to TRBJ2-7; possible D gene TRBD2, 6 bases. The germline CDR1 and CDR2 sequences are MNHEY and SMNVEV (reference sequence). The CDR3 consists of 16 residues. Trimming shortened V by 5 bases and J by 3 bases, and 20 bases separated the two germline ends. In nucleotides, the CDR3 is TGTGCCAGCAGTCCACTGCCCGCGGGGCTGGGCTACGAGCAGTACTTC. It codes for CASSPLPAGLGYEQYF.

To note about this clone: The same CDR3 is also encoded by other DNA sequences in this sample. The chain couples TRBV7-9 to TRBJ2-7, with a possible D match to TRBD2 (6 bases). This CDR3 spans 18 amino acids. Germline CDR1 SEHNR, CDR2 FQNEAQ (reference sequence). V lost 5 bases, J lost 2 bases, and 25 bases lay in between. As DNA, the CDR3 is TGTGCCAGCAGCAAGTTAAGAGTACGAAGACTAGACCCCTACGAGCAGTACTTC. It yields the protein CASSKLRVRRLDPYEQYF.

This clone was seen a few times. V gene TRBV4-3 combines with J gene TRBJ2-1; 15 bases line up with TRBD2. The CDR3 loop spans 16 amino acids. Germline V gene sequence: CDR1 LGHNA, CDR2 YSLEER. J was trimmed by 7 bases and V by 4 bases; bases with no gene match: 5. CDR3 sequence (DNA): TGCGCCAGCAGCCTCCTCGGACTAGCGGGAGGGAATGAGCAGTTCTTC. Protein sequence: CASSLLGLAGGNEQFF.

This clone was found a few times. This rearrangement joins TRBV4-3 to TRBJ2-6, with D hard to call. Between the trimmed V and J ends, which lost 4 bases and 2 bases, there was a span of 12 bases. The CDR3 runs 16 residues. Germline-derived CDR1 and CDR2 are LGHNA and YSLEER. The CDR3 spells CASSRQRGAGANVLTF. CDR3 nucleotides: TGCGCCAGCAGCCGGCAACGCGGTGCTGGGGCCAACGTCCTGACTTTC.

The chain has TRBV7-9 and TRBJ2-1, with 7 bases lining up with TRBD2. Per the germline V gene, CDR1 is SEHNR and CDR2 is FQNEAQ (reference sequence). V was clipped by 8 bases and J by 8 bases; unmatched bases: 15. CDR3 length: 15 amino acids. The CDR3 nucleotides read TGTGCCAGCGAGTCCCGGGCGGGGGAGATGGATGAGCAGTTCTTC. Its translation: CASESRAGEMDEQFF.

V and J are TRBV6-1 and TRBJ1-5; perhaps TRBD1 as D (6 bases). CDR1 and CDR2 from the germline V gene are MNHNS and SASEGT. The V gene lost 2 bases and the J gene lost 2 bases, with 13 bases spanning the gap. There are 16 residues in the CDR3. The CDR3 region has the DNA TGTGCCAGCAGTGAACTCCGGGGGGCGGGCAATCAGCCCCAGCATTTT. This encodes CASSELRGAGNQPQHF.

This clone showed up just a few times. The chain recombines TRBV11-2 with TRBJ1-5; TRBD1 aligns across 7 bases. This CDR3 has 17 residues. V lost 1 base, J lost 0 bases, and 6 bases stayed unmatched. Germline V lookup: CDR1 SGHAT, CDR2 FQNNGV. The CDR3 DNA is TGTGCCAGCAGCTTAGGACAGGGACATGATAGCAATCAGCCCCAGCATTTT. Translating it yields CASSLGQGHDSNQPQHF.

This clone was seen a handful of times. V is TRBV4-3 and J is TRBJ2-1; D is unclear. Trimming stripped 1 base from V and 1 base from J, with 11 bases between. CDR1 and CDR2 from the germline V gene are LGHNA and YSLEER. The CDR3 has 16 residues. DNA of the CDR3: TGCGCCAGCAGCCAAGCACCTCCCGGGTCCTACAATGAGCAGTTCTTC. Translation gives CASSQAPPGSYNEQFF.

The chain couples TRBV11-3 to TRBJ1-6; D is perhaps TRBD1 (5 bases). Germline CDR1 reads SGHNT; CDR2 reads YENEEA. The CDR3 consists of 12 residues. With 6 bases removed from V and 13 bases from J, the gap between germline ends came to 13 bases. The CDR3 reads CASSFQGTPLHF. DNA for the CDR3: TGTGCCAGCAGTTTTCAGGGAACCCCCCTCCACTTT.

This clone has a handful of counts. The chain is built from TRBV7-6 and TRBJ1-2; D is uncertain. The CDR3 is made up of 13 amino acids. Germline V lookup: CDR1 SGHVS, CDR2 FNYEAQ. V dropped 4 bases and J dropped 5 bases, with 11 bases sitting between them. The CDR3 loop reads CASSSREWYGYTF. The DNA of the CDR3 is TGTGCCAGCAGCTCCCGCGAGTGGTATGGCTACACCTTC.

This clone qualifies as medium-sized (0.01 to 0.1%). The chain couples TRBV29-1 to TRBJ2-7, with a tentative D call TRBD2 (6 bases). From germline, CDR1 is SQVTM and CDR2 ANQGSEA. Trimming shortened V by 1 base and J by 3 bases, and 13 bases separated the two germline ends. This CDR3 is 14 amino acids long. The CDR3 loop reads CSVEGGEVGYEQYF. The CDR3 nucleotides are TGCAGCGTTGAAGGAGGGGAGGTTGGCTACGAGCAGTACTTC.

The sample holds a few counts of this clone. The V call is TRBV4-2, the J call TRBJ2-7, with 10 bases lining up with TRBD2. V lost 4 bases and J lost 4; bases outside the gene matches: 10. Germline-derived CDR1 and CDR2 are LGHNA and YNFKEQ. There are 16 residues in the CDR3. CDR3 residues: CASSRSHSGGQYEQYF. As DNA, the CDR3 is TGTGCCAGCAGCCGTAGCCATAGCGGGGGGCAGTACGAGCAGTACTTC.

This clone came up a few times. The DNA of the CDR3 is TGCGCCAGCAGCCAAGAACGCAGCGGGAGGGCCACGACCGGGGAGCTGTTTTTT. As protein: CASSQERSGRATTGELFF. The chain employs TRBV4-3 and TRBJ2-2; 10 nucleotides match TRBD2. CDR1 and CDR2 (germline): LGHNA, YSLEER. CDR3 length: 18 amino acids. The V and J ends lost 0 bases and 5 bases, in that order; junction bases with no gene match: 9.

The genes are TRBV6-5 and TRBJ1-6, with D uncertain. Trimming took 2 bases from V and 10 from J, leaving 6 bases between them. The CDR3 contains 12 residues. Per germline, CDR1 MNHEY and CDR2 SVGAGI. CDR3 loop: CASSYRESPLHF. The DNA of the CDR3 is TGTGCCAGCAGTTACAGAGAATCACCCCTCCACTTT.

The J gene is TRBJ2-1, the V gene TRBV9; TRBD2 agrees at 7 bases. Trimming at V came to 4 bases and at J to 3 bases, leaving 4 bases not matched to a gene. The CDR3 has 14 amino acids. Germline V lookup: CDR1 SGDLS, CDR2 YYNGEE. The CDR3 region has the DNA TGTGCCAGCAGCCGGGGGGAAAGCTACAATGAGCAGTTCTTC. Translating it yields CASSRGESYNEQFF.

The sample holds a few counts of this clone. The rearrangement uses TRBV6-5 and TRBJ2-7; 7 nucleotides align to TRBD1. Losses at the gene ends were 8 bases for V and 3 bases for J; bases not matched to a gene: 7. Germline V gene lookup returns CDR1 MNHEY and CDR2 SVGAGI. The CDR3 is 13 residues long. The CDR3 protein is CASGWDSLYEQYF. DNA of the CDR3: TGTGCCAGCGGTTGGGACAGTCTCTACGAGCAGTACTTC.

The chain links TRBV4-2 to TRBJ2-7, with no clear D. Germline CDR1 is LGHNA and CDR2 is YNFKEQ. The CDR3 has 12 amino acids. V dropped 5 bases and J dropped 3 bases, with 8 bases sitting between them. Written as DNA, the CDR3 is TGTGCCAGCAGCTTGCGGAGCTACGAGCAGTACTTC. This encodes CASSLRSYEQYF.

This clone is medium-sized (0.01 to 0.1%) in the sample. The rearrangement joins TRBV4-3 to TRBJ2-5, with a tentative D call TRBD2 (7 bases). The CDR3 totals 18 residues. Trimming cost V 1 base and J 4 bases, with 22 bases left between them. CDR1 LGHNA and CDR2 YSLEER come from the germline V gene. The CDR3 sequence is CASSQGRGGGWLRETQYF. The CDR3 nucleotides are TGCGCCAGCAGCCAAGGGCGTGGCGGGGGCTGGCTGAGAGAGACCCAGTACTTC.

This clone was counted a few times. The chain combines TRBV29-1 with TRBJ2-7; 7 nucleotides match TRBD2. V dropped 7 bases and J dropped 2; count of bases not matched to a gene: 5. This CDR3 comprises 12 residues. CDR1 is SQVTM, CDR2 ANQGSEA, per germline. In nucleotides, the CDR3 is TGCAGCGCCACGGGGGGTACCTACGAGCAGTACTTC. As protein: CSATGGTYEQYF.

V and J are TRBV21-1 and TRBJ2-7; the D call of TRBD2 is as the table states it, not checked on the DNA. TRBV21-1 is listed as a pseudogene. The CDR3 length is 14 residues. The chain's CDR3 is CASNSLAGGPCNYF. The CDR3 region has the DNA TGTGCCAGCAATTCACTAGCGGGAGGGCCTTGTAACTACTTC.

The chain carries TRBV4-1 and TRBJ2-7; 13 bases map to TRBD2. In germline, CDR1 is MGHRA, CDR2 YSYEKL. V lost 0 bases, J lost 3 bases, and 8 bases stayed unmatched. This CDR3 has 18 residues. The CDR3 region is CASSQDGFTSGGVYEQYF. The CDR3 coding sequence is TGCGCCAGCAGCCAAGATGGTTTTACTAGCGGGGGGGTCTACGAGCAGTACTTC.

Sample share makes this clone medium-sized (0.01 to 0.1%). One end of the junction is discordant with germline, which a read error may explain. This sequence joins TRBV7-7 and TRBJ2-5; no definite D call. CDR3 length: 13 residues. The germline gives CDR1 SSHAT, CDR2 FNYEAQ (reference sequence). CDR3 loop: CASSLSFQETQYF. CDR3 nucleotide sequence: TGTGCTAGCAGCTTAAGCTTCCAAGAGACCCAGTACTTC.

This chain uses TRBV19 with TRBJ1-4; D gene uncertain. From germline, CDR1 is LNHDA and CDR2 SQIVND (reference sequence). The CDR3 contains 18 residues. Trimming pared 3 bases from V and 0 bases from J, leaving 17 bases between. The CDR3 nucleotides read TGTGCCAGTAGTATTTTATACGTCCAGGCTGCAACTAATGAAAAACTGTTTTTT. Translation gives CASSILYVQAATNEKLFF.

CDR3 in amino acids: CASSRTSGNYEQYF. The CDR3 DNA reads as TGTGCCAGCAGCCGTACTAGCGGGAACTACGAGCAGTACTTC. This chain links TRBV5-4 with TRBJ2-7; 10 bases agree with TRBD2. The V gene end was trimmed by 4 bases and the J gene end by 3 bases; junction bases not matched to a gene: 4. Germline-derived CDR1 and CDR2 are SGHNT and YYREEE (reference sequence). The CDR3 has 14 residues. Combining the CDR3 with reference TRBV5-4 and TRBJ2-7 gives the whole variable domain ETGVTQSPTHLIKTRGQQVTLRCSSQSGHNTVSWYQQALGQGPQFIFQYYREEENGRGNFPPRFSGLQFPNYSSELNVNALELDDSALYLCASSRTSGNYEQYFGPGTRLTVT.

The V call is TRBV7-9, the J call TRBJ1-2, with D unresolved. V was trimmed by 0 bases and J by 4 bases, leaving 18 bases between them. This CDR3 contains 17 residues. CDR1 and CDR2 (germline): SEHNR, FQNEAQ (reference sequence). The CDR3, as DNA: TGTGCCAGCAGCTTAGCGTGGTCGGAGATTTATCGCTATGGCTACACCTTC. Protein: CASSLAWSEIYRYGYTF.

This clone was detected only a few times. The chain has TRBV11-3 and TRBJ2-7; D is unresolved. V gave up 4 bases and J gave up 2 bases, with 9 bases separating them. The CDR3 extends over 13 amino acids. Germline V gene sequence: CDR1 SGHNT, CDR2 YENEEA. CDR3 sequence reads: CASSSAVAYEQYF. The CDR3 nucleotides are TGTGCCAGCAGCTCCGCAGTTGCCTACGAGCAGTACTTC. The full variable domain, rest sourced from reference TRBV11-3 and TRBJ2-7, is EAGVVQSPRYKIIEKKQPVAFWCNPISGHNTLYWYLQNLGQGPELLIRYENEEAVDDSQLPKDRFSAERLKGVDSTLKIQPAELGDSAVYLCASSSAVAYEQYFGPGTRLTVT.

This chain connects TRBV28 to TRBJ2-7; 13 nucleotides match TRBD2. The V segment lost 8 bases and the J segment 7 bases; nucleotides outside the gene matches: 11. CDR1 MDHEN and CDR2 SYDVKM come from the germline V gene. The CDR3 runs to 15 residues. The CDR3 sequence is CASPGLAGVVGEQYF. The CDR3 bases are TGTGCCAGCCCCGGACTAGCGGGAGTCGTGGGAGAGCAGTACTTC.

This clone was seen a handful of times. The chain carries TRBV7-8 and TRBJ2-7, with a tentative D call TRBD2 (5 bases). CDR1 and CDR2 (germline): SGHVS, FQNEAQ. Deletions cut 2 bases from V and 2 bases from J, with 7 bases between. This CDR3 has 13 residues. The CDR3 bases are TGTGCCAGCAGCTTATACGGGGCCTACGAGCAGTACTTC. The encoded protein is CASSLYGAYEQYF.

CDR3 amino acids: CASSLGGGRGRSYEQYF. CDR3 DNA sequence: TGTGCCAGCAGCTTAGGGGGAGGGAGAGGGCGGTCCTACGAGCAGTACTTC. V gene TRBV11-3 combines with J gene TRBJ2-7, with 7 bases aligning to TRBD2. Per the germline V gene, CDR1 is SGHNT and CDR2 is YENEEA. With V trimmed by 1 base and J by 1 base, 10 bases remained unmatched. This CDR3 region has 17 residues.